Presented here are 4 T cell receptor beta chains from one specimen sequenced in a study of cytomegalovirus exposure and HLA in healthy donors. The PCR made use of 60 Vbeta and 13 Jbeta primers. Clones were read by immunoSEQ multiplex PCR, and TCRdb kept only the in-frame ones, dropping some. The data contain 200,000 to 250,000 clones, about 81% of them singletons. Sequenced material: PBMCs. The receptor set was obtained from a woman in her 40s in good health and CMV-seropositive.

The V gene is TRBV10-3, the J gene TRBJ1-1; D might be TRBD1 (5 bases). Germline lookup yields CDR1 ENHRY and CDR2 SYGVKD. Trimming stripped 6 bases from V and 1 base from J, with 18 bases between. The CDR3 is 16 residues long. The CDR3 reads CAIRTGRRGSNTEAFF. CDR3 DNA sequence: TGTGCCATCAGGACCGGGCGGAGGGGATCGAACACTGAAGCTTTCTTT.

This clone was detected only once. The chain combines TRBV9 with TRBJ2-2; TRBD2 agrees at 8 bases. Germline V CDR1 and CDR2: SGDLS, YYNGEE. CDR3 length: 16 residues. After removal of 0 bases from V and 6 bases from J, the junction contained 7 bases not matched to a gene. In DNA, the CDR3 is TGTGCCAGCAGCGTAGAAGGCGGACTAGCCGCCGGGGAGCTGTTTTTT. Protein product: CASSVEGGLAAGELFF.

The chain uses TRBV27 and TRBJ1-2; 11 bases are shared with TRBD1. The CDR3 loop spans 12 amino acids. Germline V gene data show CDR1 as MNHEY and CDR2 as SMNVEV (reference sequence). The ends lost 6 bases at V and 8 bases at J; junction bases unmatched: 2. This chain's CDR3 is CASRDRGQGYTF. CDR3 bases: TGTGCCAGCAGGGACAGGGGGCAGGGCTACACCTTC.

The CDR3 sequence is CASSPGEAEAFF. The CDR3 nucleotides are TGTGCCAGCAGCCCAGGGGAAGCTGAAGCTTTCTTT. The chain recombines TRBV7-9 with TRBJ1-1, with a possible D match to TRBD1 (6 bases). The germline V gene encodes CDR1 SEHNR and CDR2 FQNEAQ (reference sequence). Trimming took off 5 bases at V and 6 bases at J, with 10 bases between the two ends. The CDR3 loop spans 12 amino acids. The full variable domain, its missing parts supplied by reference TRBV7-9 and TRBJ1-1, is DTGVSQNPRHKITKRGQNVTFRCDPISEHNRLYWYRQTLGQGPEFLTYFQNEAQLEKSRLLSDRFSAERPKGSFSTLEIQRTEQGDSAMYLCASSPGEAEAFFGQGTRLTVV.